The clone carrying this T cell receptor beta chain was seen a handful of times. This CDR3 is built from 18 residues. With 1 base removed from V and 1 base from J, the gap between germline ends came to 20 bases. CDR1 is LGHDT, CDR2 YNNKEL, per germline (reference sequence). The entry originates in a study of T-cell memory formation after mild COVID-19. Across the study: For the most part, TCR clusters were specific to one donor.

TCRdb analysed the 5' RACE reads with MiXCR anew, one entry per CDR3 protein. The sample has roughly 580,000 distinct CDR3 sequences, about a sixth seen once. This TCR was recovered from an adult woman who had mild COVID-19 (a few samples of this study predate the infection). Cell type and time point are not known. This sequence joins TRBV3-1 and TRBJ2-7; D is possibly TRBD2 (5 bases). The sequencing input was PBMCs or a T cell subset sorted from them (not recorded which). The CDR3 here is CASSQAGGNRARSYEQYF. CDR3 bases: TGTGCCAGCAGCCAAGCAGGAGGAAACCGCGCAAGGTCCTACGAGCAGTACTTC.